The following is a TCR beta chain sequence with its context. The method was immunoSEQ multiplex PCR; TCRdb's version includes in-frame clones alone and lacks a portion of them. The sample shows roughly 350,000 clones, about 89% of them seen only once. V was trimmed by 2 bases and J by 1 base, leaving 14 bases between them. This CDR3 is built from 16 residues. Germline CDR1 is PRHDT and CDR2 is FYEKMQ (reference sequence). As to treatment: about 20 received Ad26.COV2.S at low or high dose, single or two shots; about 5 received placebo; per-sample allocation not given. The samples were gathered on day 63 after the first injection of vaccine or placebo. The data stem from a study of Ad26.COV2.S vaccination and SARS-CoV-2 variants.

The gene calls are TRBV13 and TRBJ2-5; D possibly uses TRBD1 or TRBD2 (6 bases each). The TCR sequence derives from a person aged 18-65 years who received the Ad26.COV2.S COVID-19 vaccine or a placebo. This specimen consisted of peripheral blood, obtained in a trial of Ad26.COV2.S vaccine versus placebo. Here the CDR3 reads CASSLLPGALQETQYF. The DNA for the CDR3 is TGTGCCAGCAGCTTATTGCCGGGGGCACTCCAAGAGACCCAGTACTTC. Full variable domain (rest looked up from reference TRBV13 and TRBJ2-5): AAGVIQSPRHLIKEKRETATLKCYPIPRHDTVYWYQQGPGQDPQFLISFYEKMQSDKGSIPDRFSAQQFSDYHSELNMSSLELGDSALYFCASSLLPGALQETQYFGPGTRLLVL.